Listed here are 9 T cell receptor beta chains from one sample, sequenced in a study of shared clonotypes between healthy human individuals (dated by TCRdb to 2018 to 2021). The library came from the immunoSEQ multiplex PCR assay. This immuneACCESS table, as held by TCRdb, lists in-frame sequences with V and J called but not all clones. Of the missing ones, under half trace to an unresolved V gene in checked studies; the others have no known cause. This sample lists approximately 2,000,000 clones; 93% were detected once. Clones ranked in the top ten supply approximately 1.7% of the sample. For the CD8 naive samples, CD45RO-negative cells were positively selected for CCR7, yielding a CD45RA+CCR7+ population from which TemRA cells were excluded. The source material was naive CD8+ T cells from PBMCs. Per the publication, the cell subset or site label means: CD45RA+CCR7+. The receptors were sampled from a man between 18 and 35 years old in good health. Some clones in this sample may be carry-over from other donors' samples.

The chain combines TRBV11-2 with TRBJ2-2; D gene ambiguous. Germline CDR1 and CDR2: SGHAT and FQNNGV. The V and J ends lost 1 base and 5 bases respectively, with 5 bases between them. The CDR3 is 13 amino acids. Here the CDR3 reads CASSLVVTGELFF. DNA for the CDR3: TGTGCCAGCAGCTTAGTCGTTACCGGGGAGCTGTTTTTT. Full variable domain (missing parts from reference TRBV11-2 and TRBJ2-2): EAGVAQSPRYKIIEKRQSVAFWCNPISGHATLYWYQQILGQGPKLLIQFQNNGVVDDSQLPKDRFSAERLKGVDSTLKIQPAKLEDSAVYLCASSLVVTGELFFGEGSRLTVL.

V and J are TRBV27 and TRBJ2-3; 7 nucleotides match TRBD2. The germline gives CDR1 MNHEY, CDR2 SMNVEV (reference sequence). CDR3 length: 16 amino acids. With V trimmed by 5 bases and J by 1 base, 9 bases remained unmatched. CDR3 amino acids: CASSARLAEGTDTQYF. CDR3 DNA: TGTGCCAGCAGTGCCCGACTAGCAGAAGGCACAGATACGCAGTATTTT.

CDR3 coding DNA: TGTGCCAGCAGCTCCCCGGGAGGTAGCGGGGACTTCACAGATACGCAGTATTTT. Residues: CASSSPGGSGDFTDTQYF. The chain links TRBV11-2 to TRBJ2-3; 8 nucleotides match TRBD2. The CDR3 consists of 18 residues. The V and J ends lost 4 bases and 2 bases, in that order; junction bases with no gene match: 14. CDR1 is SGHAT and CDR2 is FQNNGV in the germline V gene.

The genes are TRBV6-1 and TRBJ2-3; 7 bases are shared with TRBD2. The germline V gene has CDR1 MNHNS and CDR2 SASEGT. After removal of 5 bases from V and 2 bases from J, the junction contained 7 bases not matched to a gene. The CDR3 is 15 amino acids. Here the CDR3 reads CASSQSGTFTDTQYF. CDR3 in DNA: TGTGCCAGCAGTCAAAGCGGGACTTTCACAGATACGCAGTATTTT.

This clone was found once. The chain uses TRBV18 and TRBJ2-1, with 7 bases matching TRBD1. The germline V gene encodes CDR1 KGHSH and CDR2 LQKENI. This CDR3 has 18 amino acids. The junction had 10 bases not matched to a gene; V was cut back by 2 bases and J by 0 bases. The CDR3 region has the DNA TGTGCCAGCTCACCATTCCGGGACAGCTTGAGCTCCTACAATGAGCAGTTCTTC. Protein sequence: CASSPFRDSLSSYNEQFF.

The rearrangement joins TRBV5-1 to TRBJ1-4; a weak D match, TRBD1 (5 bases). V lost 6 bases and J 0 bases, leaving 12 bases between the germline ends. Germline CDR1 and CDR2: SGHRS and YFSETQ. The CDR3 contains 15 residues. The CDR3 loop is CASKGRAPTNEKLFF. CDR3 coding DNA: TGCGCCAGCAAGGGCAGGGCACCAACTAATGAAAAACTGTTTTTT.

This chain uses TRBV25-1 with TRBJ2-7; 12 positions match TRBD2. Trimming took 3 bases from V and 8 from J; bases not matched to a gene: 2. Germline V CDR1 and CDR2: MGHDK, SYGVNS. The CDR3 has 13 amino acids. The CDR3 DNA reads TGTGCCAGCAGTGACCTAGCGGGAGGGCAGCAGTACTTC. This sequence encodes CASSDLAGGQQYF.

The chain recombines TRBV7-2 with TRBJ1-3; 8 nucleotides match TRBD1. The trim removed 3 bases at V and 4 bases at J, leaving 11 bases unmatched. The CDR3 contains 17 residues. Per the germline V gene, CDR1 is SGHTA and CDR2 is FQGNSA. CDR3 coding DNA: TGTGCCAGCAGCTTGTCCATTCAGGGGGCGCGAGGAAACACCATATATTTT. Protein product: CASSLSIQGARGNTIYF.

The CDR3 reads CASSLGGGDGYEQYF. In DNA form, the CDR3 reads TGCGCCAGCAGCTTGGGAGGAGGAGACGGCTACGAGCAGTACTTC. The genes are TRBV5-1 and TRBJ2-7, with TRBD2 as a possible D gene (5 bases). Trimming stripped 0 bases from V and 3 bases from J, with 13 bases between. The CDR3 is made up of 15 amino acids. Germline values: CDR1 SGHRS, CDR2 YFSETQ.